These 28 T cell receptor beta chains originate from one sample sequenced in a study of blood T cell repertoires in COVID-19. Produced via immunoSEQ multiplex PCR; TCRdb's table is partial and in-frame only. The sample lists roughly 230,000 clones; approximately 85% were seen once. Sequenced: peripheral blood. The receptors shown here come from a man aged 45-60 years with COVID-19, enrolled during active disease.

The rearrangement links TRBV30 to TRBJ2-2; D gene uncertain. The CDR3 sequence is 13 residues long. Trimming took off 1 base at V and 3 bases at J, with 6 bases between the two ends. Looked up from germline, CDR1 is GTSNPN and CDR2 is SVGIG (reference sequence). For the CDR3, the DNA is TGTGCCTGGAGTGCTCTGTACACCGGGGAGCTGTTTTTT. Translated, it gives CAWSALYTGELFF.

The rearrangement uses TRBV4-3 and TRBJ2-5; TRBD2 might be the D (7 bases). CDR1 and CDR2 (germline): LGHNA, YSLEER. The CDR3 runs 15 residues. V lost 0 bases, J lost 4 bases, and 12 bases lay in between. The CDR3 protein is CASSQDWGGLETQYF. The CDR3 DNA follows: TGCGCCAGCAGCCAAGATTGGGGGGGGCTAGAGACCCAGTACTTC.

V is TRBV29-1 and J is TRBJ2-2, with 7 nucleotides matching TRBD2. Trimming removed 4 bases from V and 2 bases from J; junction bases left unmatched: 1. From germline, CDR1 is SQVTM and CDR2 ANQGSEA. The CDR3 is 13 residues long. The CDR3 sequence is CSVVGLNTGELFF. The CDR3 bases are TGCAGCGTTGTGGGACTAAACACCGGGGAGCTGTTTTTT.

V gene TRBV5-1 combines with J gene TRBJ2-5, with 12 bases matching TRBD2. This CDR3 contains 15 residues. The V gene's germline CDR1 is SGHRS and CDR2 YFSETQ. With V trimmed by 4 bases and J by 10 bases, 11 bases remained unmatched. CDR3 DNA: TGCGCCAGCAGCACGGGACTAGCGGGTCCAGATGGCCAGTACTTC. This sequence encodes CASSTGLAGPDGQYF. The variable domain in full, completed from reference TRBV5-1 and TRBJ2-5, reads KAGVTQTPRYLIKTRGQQVTLSCSPISGHRSVSWYQQTPGQGLQFLFEYFSETQRNKGNFPGRFSGRQFSNSRSEMNVSTLELGDSALYLCASSTGLAGPDGQYFGPGTRLLVL.

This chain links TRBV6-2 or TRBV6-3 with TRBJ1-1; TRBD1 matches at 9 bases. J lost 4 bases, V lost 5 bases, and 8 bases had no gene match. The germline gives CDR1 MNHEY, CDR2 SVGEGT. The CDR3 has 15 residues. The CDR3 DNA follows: TGTGCCAGCAGTCTCCGGACAGGGGTCGGCACTGAAGCTTTCTTT. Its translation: CASSLRTGVGTEAFF.

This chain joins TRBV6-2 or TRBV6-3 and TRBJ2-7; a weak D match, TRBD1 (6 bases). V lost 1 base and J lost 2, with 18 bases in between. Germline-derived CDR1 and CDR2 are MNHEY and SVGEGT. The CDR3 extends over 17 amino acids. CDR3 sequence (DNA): TGTGCCAGCAGTTACTGGACGCCAGGGGCACCGACCTACGAGCAGTACTTC. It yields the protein CASSYWTPGAPTYEQYF.

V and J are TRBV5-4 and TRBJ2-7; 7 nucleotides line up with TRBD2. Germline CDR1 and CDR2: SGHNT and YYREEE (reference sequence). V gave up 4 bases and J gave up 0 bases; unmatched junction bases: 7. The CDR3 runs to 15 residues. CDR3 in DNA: TGTGCCAGCAGCGTCGGGGGAGGGGCCTCCTACGAGCAGTACTTC. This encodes CASSVGGGASYEQYF. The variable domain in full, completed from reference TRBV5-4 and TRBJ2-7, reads ETGVTQSPTHLIKTRGQQVTLRCSSQSGHNTVSWYQQALGQGPQFIFQYYREEENGRGNFPPRFSGLQFPNYSSELNVNALELDDSALYLCASSVGGGASYEQYFGPGTRLTVT.

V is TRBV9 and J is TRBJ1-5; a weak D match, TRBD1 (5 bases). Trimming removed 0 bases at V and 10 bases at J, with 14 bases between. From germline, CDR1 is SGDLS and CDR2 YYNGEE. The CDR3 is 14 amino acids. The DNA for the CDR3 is TGTGCCAGCAGCGTAGCGACAGCGGGCGGTCCCCAGCATTTT. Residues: CASSVATAGGPQHF.

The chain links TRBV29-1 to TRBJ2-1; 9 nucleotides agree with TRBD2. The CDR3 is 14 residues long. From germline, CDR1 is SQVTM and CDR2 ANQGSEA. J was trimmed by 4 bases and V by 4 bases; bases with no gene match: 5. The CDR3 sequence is CSVAKRGVYNEQFF. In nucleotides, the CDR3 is TGCAGCGTTGCAAAGCGGGGGGTATACAATGAGCAGTTCTTC.

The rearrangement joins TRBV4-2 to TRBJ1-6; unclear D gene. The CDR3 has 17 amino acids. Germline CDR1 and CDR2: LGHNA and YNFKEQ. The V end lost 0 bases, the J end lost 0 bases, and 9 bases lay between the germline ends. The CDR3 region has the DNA TGTGCCAGCAGCCAAGATGGCGGGAGCTCCTATAATTCACCCCTCCACTTT. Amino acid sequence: CASSQDGGSSYNSPLHF.

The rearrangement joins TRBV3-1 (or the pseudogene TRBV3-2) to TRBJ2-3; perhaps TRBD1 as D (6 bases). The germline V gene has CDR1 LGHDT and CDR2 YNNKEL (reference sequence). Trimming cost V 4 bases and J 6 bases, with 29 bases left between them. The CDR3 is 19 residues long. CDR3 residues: CASSPRPRAHGTSADTQYF. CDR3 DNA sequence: TGTGCCAGCAGCCCACGCCCAAGAGCTCACGGGACATCTGCGGATACGCAGTATTTT.

The CDR3 nucleotides read TGTGCCAGCAGTCGACCGGGACAGGGTCGGAGCTCCTATAATTCACCCCTCCACTTT. Translated: CASSRPGQGRSSYNSPLHF. This chain uses TRBV27 with TRBJ1-6, with TRBD1 matching over 9 bases. Trimming at V came to 5 bases and at J to 0 bases, leaving 11 bases not matched to a gene. CDR1 is MNHEY and CDR2 is SMNVEV in the germline V gene (reference sequence). This CDR3 contains 19 residues.

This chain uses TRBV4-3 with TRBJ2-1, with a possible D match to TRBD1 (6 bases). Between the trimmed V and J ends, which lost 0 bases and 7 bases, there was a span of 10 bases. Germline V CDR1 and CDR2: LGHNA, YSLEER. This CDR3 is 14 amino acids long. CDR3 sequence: CASSQERTDNEQFF. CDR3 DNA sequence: TGCGCCAGCAGCCAAGAGCGGACAGATAATGAGCAGTTCTTC.

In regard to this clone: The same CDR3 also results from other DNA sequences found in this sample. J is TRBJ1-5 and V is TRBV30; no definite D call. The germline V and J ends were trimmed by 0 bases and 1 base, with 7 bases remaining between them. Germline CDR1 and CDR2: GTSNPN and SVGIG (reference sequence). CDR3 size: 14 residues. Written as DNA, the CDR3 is TGTGCCTGGAGTGTCTCAGTGAGCAATCAGCCCCAGCATTTT. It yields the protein CAWSVSVSNQPQHF.

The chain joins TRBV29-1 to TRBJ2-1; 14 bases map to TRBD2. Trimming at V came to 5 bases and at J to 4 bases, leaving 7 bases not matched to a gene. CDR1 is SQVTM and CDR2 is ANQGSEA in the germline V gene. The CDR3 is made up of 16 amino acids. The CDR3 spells CSVTGLAGGGYNEQFF. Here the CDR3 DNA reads TGCAGCGTTACCGGACTAGCGGGGGGCGGGTACAATGAGCAGTTCTTC.

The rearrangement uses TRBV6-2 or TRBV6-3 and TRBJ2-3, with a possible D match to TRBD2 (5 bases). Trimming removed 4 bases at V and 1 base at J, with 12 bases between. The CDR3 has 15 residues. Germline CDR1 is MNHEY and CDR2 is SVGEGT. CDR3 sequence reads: CASSLSTTRTDTQYF. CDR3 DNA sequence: TGTGCCAGCAGTTTATCGACTACCCGCACAGATACGCAGTATTTT.

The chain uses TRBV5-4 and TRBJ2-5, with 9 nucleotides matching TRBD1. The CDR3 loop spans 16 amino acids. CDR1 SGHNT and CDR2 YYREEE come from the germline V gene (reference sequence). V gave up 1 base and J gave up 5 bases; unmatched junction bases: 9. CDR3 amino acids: CASSLFGQGRWETQYF. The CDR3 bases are TGTGCCAGCAGCTTGTTTGGACAGGGGCGGTGGGAGACCCAGTACTTC.

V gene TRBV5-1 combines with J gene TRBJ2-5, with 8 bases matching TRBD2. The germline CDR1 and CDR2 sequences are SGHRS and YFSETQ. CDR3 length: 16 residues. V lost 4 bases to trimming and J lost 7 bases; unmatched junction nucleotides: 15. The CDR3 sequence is CASSEGLAVDLGTQYF. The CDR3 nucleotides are TGCGCCAGCAGCGAAGGACTAGCTGTTGATCTCGGGACCCAGTACTTC.

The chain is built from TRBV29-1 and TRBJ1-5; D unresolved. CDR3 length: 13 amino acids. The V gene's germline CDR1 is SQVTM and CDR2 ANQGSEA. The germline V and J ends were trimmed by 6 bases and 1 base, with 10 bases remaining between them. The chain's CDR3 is CSVAGGSNQPQHF. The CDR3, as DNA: TGCAGCGTGGCAGGAGGGAGCAATCAGCCCCAGCATTTT.

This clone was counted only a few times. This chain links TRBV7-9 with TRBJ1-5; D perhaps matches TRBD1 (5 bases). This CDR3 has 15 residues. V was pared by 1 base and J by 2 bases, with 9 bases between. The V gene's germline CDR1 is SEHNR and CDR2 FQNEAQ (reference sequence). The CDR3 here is CASSLGAGRNQPQHF. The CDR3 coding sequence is TGTGCCAGCAGCTTAGGGGCAGGGCGCAATCAGCCCCAGCATTTT.

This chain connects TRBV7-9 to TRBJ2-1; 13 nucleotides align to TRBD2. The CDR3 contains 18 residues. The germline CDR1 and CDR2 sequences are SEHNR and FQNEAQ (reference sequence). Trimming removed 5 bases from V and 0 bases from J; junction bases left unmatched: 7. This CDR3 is CASSPGLAGRSSYNEQFF. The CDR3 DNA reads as TGTGCCAGCAGCCCGGGACTAGCGGGGAGGAGCTCCTACAATGAGCAGTTCTTC.

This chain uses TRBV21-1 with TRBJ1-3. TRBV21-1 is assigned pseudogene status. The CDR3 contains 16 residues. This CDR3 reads CAGITRGASSGNTIYF. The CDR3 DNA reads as TGTGCCGGGATCACACGGGGGGCCAGCTCTGGAAACACCATATATTTT.

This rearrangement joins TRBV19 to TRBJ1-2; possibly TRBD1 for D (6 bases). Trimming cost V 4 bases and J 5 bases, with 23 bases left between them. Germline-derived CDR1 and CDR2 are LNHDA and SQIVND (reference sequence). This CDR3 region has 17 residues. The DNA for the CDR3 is TGTGCCAGTAGTAAGCCAACCGATCTGACAGGCGTGTATGGCTACACCTTC. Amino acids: CASSKPTDLTGVYGYTF.

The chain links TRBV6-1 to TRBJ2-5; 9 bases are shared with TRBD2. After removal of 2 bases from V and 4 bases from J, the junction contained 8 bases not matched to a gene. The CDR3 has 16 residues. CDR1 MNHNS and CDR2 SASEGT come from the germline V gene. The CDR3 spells CASSEMPSGVGETQYF. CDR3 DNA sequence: TGTGCCAGCAGTGAAATGCCTAGCGGGGTTGGAGAGACCCAGTACTTC.

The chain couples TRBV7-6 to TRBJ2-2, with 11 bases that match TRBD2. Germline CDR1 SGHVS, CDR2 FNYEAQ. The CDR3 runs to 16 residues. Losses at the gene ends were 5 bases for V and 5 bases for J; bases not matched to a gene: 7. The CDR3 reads CASSPTSGGGTGELFF. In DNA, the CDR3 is TGTGCCAGCAGCCCAACTAGCGGGGGAGGTACCGGGGAGCTGTTTTTT.

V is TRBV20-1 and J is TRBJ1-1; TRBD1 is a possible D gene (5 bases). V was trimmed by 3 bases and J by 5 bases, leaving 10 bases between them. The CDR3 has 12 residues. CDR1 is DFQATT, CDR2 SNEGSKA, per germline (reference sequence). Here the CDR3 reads CSASRGETEAFF. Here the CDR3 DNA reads TGCAGTGCTAGTCGGGGGGAAACTGAAGCTTTCTTT.

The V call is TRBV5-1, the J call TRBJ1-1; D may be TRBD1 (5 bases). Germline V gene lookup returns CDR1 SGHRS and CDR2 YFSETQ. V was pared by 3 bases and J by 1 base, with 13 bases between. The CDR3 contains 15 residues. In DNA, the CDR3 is TGCGCCAGCAGCTCCTTGACAGCCACGAACACTGAAGCTTTCTTT. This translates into CASSSLTATNTEAFF.

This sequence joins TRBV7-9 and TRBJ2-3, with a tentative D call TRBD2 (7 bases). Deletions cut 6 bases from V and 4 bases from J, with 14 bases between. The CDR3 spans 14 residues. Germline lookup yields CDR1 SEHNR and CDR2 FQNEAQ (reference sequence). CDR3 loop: CASSYGGPSDTQYF. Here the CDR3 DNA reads TGTGCCAGCAGTTACGGGGGGCCATCAGATACGCAGTATTTT.